A single sample gave rise to the 18 T cell receptor beta chains below, sequenced in a study of identical twins. Each CDR3 protein is one row after TCRdb ran MiXCR on the 5' RACE reads. Of some 1,600,000 distinct CDR3 sequences listed, about 32% are singletons. What was sequenced was cord blood. These TCRs come from a newborn girl in good health.

At least ten counts were recorded for this clonotype. CDR3 sequence: CSARGRDYGYTF. CDR3 bases: TGCAGTGCTAGAGGCAGGGACTATGGCTACACCTTC. This chain connects TRBV20-1 to TRBJ1-2; the D gene is possibly TRBD1 (5 bases). This CDR3 is built from 12 residues. Germline lookup yields CDR1 DFQATT and CDR2 SNEGSKA (reference sequence). The V end was cut by 1 base, the J end by 3 bases, with 6 bases between.

There are many counts of this clonotype. The chain joins TRBV2 to TRBJ2-1; TRBD1 is a possible D gene (6 bases). The CDR3 consists of 11 residues. The germline V and J ends were trimmed by 6 bases and 6 bases, with 6 bases remaining between them. Germline-derived CDR1 and CDR2 are SNHLY and FYNNEI. The CDR3 sequence is CASRDSNEQFF. The CDR3 DNA follows: TGTGCCAGCAGGGACAGCAATGAGCAGTTCTTC.

The chain couples TRBV5-4 to TRBJ2-3, with TRBD1 matching over 7 bases. CDR1 SGHNT and CDR2 YYREEE come from the germline V gene (reference sequence). The junction had 9 bases not matched to a gene; V was cut back by 4 bases and J by 4 bases. CDR3 size: 15 residues. This chain's CDR3 is CASSRDRARSDTQYF. CDR3 nucleotide sequence: TGTGCCAGCAGCCGTGACAGGGCACGGTCAGATACGCAGTATTTT.

V and J are TRBV5-1 and TRBJ1-2; D perhaps matches TRBD1 (6 bases). Deletions cut 4 bases from V and 4 bases from J, with 17 bases between. The germline gives CDR1 SGHRS, CDR2 YFSETQ. The CDR3 totals 15 residues. The CDR3: CASSASDRTLYGYTF. The CDR3 nucleotides are TGCGCCAGCAGCGCCTCAGACAGGACCCTCTATGGCTACACCTTC.

CDR3 loop: CASSKGRNEQFF. Here the CDR3 DNA reads TGTGCCAGCAGCAAAGGGAGGAATGAGCAGTTCTTC. This rearrangement joins TRBV5-6 to TRBJ2-1; tentatively, D is TRBD2 (6 bases). Germline loops: CDR1 SGHDT, CDR2 YYEEEE. V shed 4 bases and J shed 7 bases, with 9 bases lying between them. The CDR3 sequence is 12 residues long.

The chain carries TRBV20-1 and TRBJ2-7; 8 nucleotides agree with TRBD2. V lost 6 bases and J lost 0; bases outside the gene matches: 13. The germline V gene has CDR1 DFQATT and CDR2 SNEGSKA (reference sequence). This CDR3 contains 16 residues. CDR3 residues: CSAEGGSGADSYEQYF. Here the CDR3 DNA reads TGCAGTGCCGAAGGGGGTAGCGGGGCCGACTCCTACGAGCAGTACTTC.

Only a few counts were recorded for this clonotype. This sequence joins TRBV3-1 and TRBJ2-1, with D uncertain. This CDR3 has 14 amino acids. Trimming took 1 base from V and 5 from J, leaving 9 bases between them. CDR1 is LGHDT, CDR2 YNNKEL, per germline (reference sequence). The CDR3 region has the DNA TGTGCCAGCAGCCAAGGTCCAGTCCACAATGAGCAGTTCTTC. Translation gives CASSQGPVHNEQFF.

This clonotype was found a few times. The genes are TRBV6-6 and TRBJ2-1, with TRBD2 matching 7 bases. From germline, CDR1 is MNHNY and CDR2 SVGAGI (reference sequence). This CDR3 spans 13 amino acids. With 4 bases clipped from V and 9 bases from J, the junction kept 6 bases outside the gene matches. DNA of the CDR3: TGTGCCAGCAGTTTTCTAGGGGAGGGTGAGCAGTTCTTC. Translating it yields CASSFLGEGEQFF.

Notes on this clonotype: The junction departs from germline at one end; a sequencing error may be responsible. The chain is built from TRBV12-3 or TRBV12-4 and TRBJ2-5; 9 bases are a match to TRBD2. The DNA end is more similar to TRBJ2-7, so the J call may be wrong. This CDR3 spans 16 amino acids. The CDR3 loop is CVSSPAASSGVCEQYF. CDR3 nucleotides: TGTGTCAGCAGTCCCGCCGCGTCTAGCGGGGTCTGCGAGCAGTACTTC.

This clonotype was seen a few times. The chain joins TRBV4-1 to TRBJ2-3, with TRBD2 matching 14 bases. The V gene's germline CDR1 is MGHRA and CDR2 YSYEKL. V dropped 0 bases and J dropped 4; count of bases not matched to a gene: 9. The CDR3 is 19 residues long. CDR3 in amino acids: CASSQDGTSGRRAADTQYF. The CDR3 DNA reads TGCGCCAGCAGCCAAGATGGGACTAGCGGGAGACGGGCGGCAGATACGCAGTATTTT.

This clonotype was found a few times. This rearrangement joins TRBV2 to TRBJ2-1; D unresolved. CDR3 length: 13 residues. The germline gives CDR1 SNHLY, CDR2 FYNNEI. V was trimmed by 4 bases and J by 5 bases, leaving 9 bases between them. CDR3 nucleotides: TGTGCCAGCAGTGTTAGCCGCGACAATGAGCAGTTCTTC. It codes for CASSVSRDNEQFF.

Only a few counts were recorded for this clonotype. J is TRBJ1-4 and V is TRBV7-9; 7 bases map to TRBD1. This CDR3 has 12 amino acids. Germline-derived CDR1 and CDR2 are SEHNR and FQNEAQ (reference sequence). Trimming removed 4 bases from V and 14 bases from J; junction bases left unmatched: 7. CDR3 DNA: TGTGCCAGCAGCTCAGACAGGGTCAAGCTGTTTTTT. Encoded protein: CASSSDRVKLFF.

In this sample, this clonotype turned up a few times. V gene TRBV29-1 combines with J gene TRBJ1-1, with D possibly matching TRBD1 (6 bases). CDR3 length equals 12 residues. Germline CDR1 is SQVTM and CDR2 is ANQGSEA. V lost 4 bases, J lost 3 bases, and 9 bases lay in between. CDR3 residues: CSVGTVYTEAFF. The DNA of the CDR3 is TGCAGCGTTGGGACAGTCTACACTGAAGCTTTCTTT.

This clonotype was counted ten times or more. CDR3 nucleotides: TGTGCCAGCAGCTTAGAGCCCTCCTACAGCACAGATACGCAGTATTTT. Protein product: CASSLEPSYSTDTQYF. This chain links TRBV7-8 with TRBJ2-3; no firm D call. The germline gives CDR1 SGHVS, CDR2 FQNEAQ. V lost 1 base and J lost 0, with 11 bases in between. The length of the CDR3 is 16 residues.

V and J are TRBV4-2 and TRBJ2-5; D remains unclear. CDR3 length equals 16 residues. V gave up 0 bases and J gave up 12 bases, with 23 bases separating them. CDR1 is LGHNA, CDR2 YNFKEQ, per germline. In DNA, the CDR3 is TGTGCCAGCAGCCAAGATCATGTCAGGCCGACCTACGAGAAGTACTTC. This sequence encodes CASSQDHVRPTYEKYF.

The V call is TRBV18, the J call TRBJ2-3, with 10 bases lining up with TRBD2. The CDR3 is made up of 17 amino acids. V lost 2 bases, J lost 4 bases, and 9 bases stayed unmatched. CDR1 and CDR2 (germline): KGHSH, LQKENI. CDR3 sequence: CASSPGLSGRVPDTQYF. The DNA of the CDR3 is TGTGCCAGCTCACCAGGATTGAGCGGGAGGGTCCCAGATACGCAGTATTTT.

In this sample, this clonotype turned up a few times. The chain couples TRBV5-6 to TRBJ2-1; D gene unclear. This CDR3 has 13 amino acids. Germline CDR1 and CDR2: SGHDT and YYEEEE. With 5 bases removed from V and 5 bases from J, the gap between germline ends came to 11 bases. The CDR3 DNA reads as TGTGCCAGCAGTCTAGATGCGGACAATGAGCAGTTCTTC. Its translation is CASSLDADNEQFF.

This clonotype has more than one count but fewer than ten. The chain links TRBV5-1 to TRBJ2-1; the match to TRBD2 covers 12 bases. The CDR3 consists of 17 residues. Looked up from germline, CDR1 is SGHRS and CDR2 is YFSETQ. Trimming cost V 3 bases and J 0 bases; bases outside gene matches: 4. CDR3 nucleotide sequence: TGCGCCAGCAGCTCTTGGACTAGCGGGATCTCCTACAATGAGCAGTTCTTC. It codes for CASSSWTSGISYNEQFF.